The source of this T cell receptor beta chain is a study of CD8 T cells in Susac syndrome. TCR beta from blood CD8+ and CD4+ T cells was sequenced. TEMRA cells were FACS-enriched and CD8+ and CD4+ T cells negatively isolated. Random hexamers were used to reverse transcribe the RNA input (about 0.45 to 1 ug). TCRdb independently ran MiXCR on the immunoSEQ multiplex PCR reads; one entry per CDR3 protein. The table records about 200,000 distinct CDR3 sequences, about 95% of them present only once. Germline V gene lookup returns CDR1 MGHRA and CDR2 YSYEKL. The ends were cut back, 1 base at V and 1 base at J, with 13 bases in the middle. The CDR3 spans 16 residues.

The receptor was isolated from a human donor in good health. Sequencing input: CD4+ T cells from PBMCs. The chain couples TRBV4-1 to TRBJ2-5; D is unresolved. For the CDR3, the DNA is TGCGCCAGCAGCCAAGGGGCGGCCCTTGGCCAAGAGACCCAGTACTTC. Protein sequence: CASSQGAALGQETQYF.